Below are 20 T cell receptor beta chains sequenced from a single sample in a study of CD8 T cells in Susac syndrome. An amount of RNA that ranged from roughly 0.45 to 1 ug was reverse transcribed with random hexamers. MiXCR was run by TCRdb on the immunoSEQ multiplex PCR reads, yielding one entry per CDR3 protein. The data show 120,000 to 150,000 distinct CDR3 sequences, 95% seen once. Source material: CD4+ T cells from PBMCs. The receptors originated from a human donor with multiple sclerosis.

J is TRBJ2-7 and V is TRBV5-1; D is uncertain. Trimming took 4 bases from V and 2 from J, leaving 16 bases between them. Germline V gene sequence: CDR1 SGHRS, CDR2 YFSETQ. CDR3 length equals 15 residues. The CDR3 DNA reads as TGCGCCAGCAGCCCGGACGGATTTTCAACCTACGAGCAGTACTTC. Translated, it gives CASSPDGFSTYEQYF.

The genes are TRBV29-1 and TRBJ2-7; maybe TRBD1 (7 bases). Trimming took 6 bases from V and 3 from J, leaving 12 bases between them. Germline lookup yields CDR1 SQVTM and CDR2 ANQGSEA. The CDR3 has 12 residues. CDR3 amino acids: CSVGGQIYEQYF. The CDR3 DNA reads TGCAGCGTGGGGGGACAGATCTACGAGCAGTACTTC.

CDR3 sequence: CATSRDTGQLNEKLFF. The CDR3 coding sequence is TGTGCCACCAGCAGAGATACGGGACAGCTTAATGAAAAACTGTTTTTT. The V and J genes are TRBV15 and TRBJ1-4; 7 positions match TRBD1. Germline trimming cut 0 bases from V and 4 bases from J; bases unmatched to any gene: 5. CDR1 is LNHNV, CDR2 YYDKDF, per germline (reference sequence). This CDR3 has 16 residues.

The CDR3 loop is CASSLPLGMGDSPLHF. CDR3 DNA sequence: TGTGCCAGCAGTCTCCCTTTGGGGATGGGGGACTCACCCCTCCACTTT. This chain uses TRBV28 with TRBJ1-6, with D perhaps matching TRBD1 (5 bases). V was cut by 5 bases and J by 10 bases, with 21 bases left in between. The CDR3 totals 16 residues. Germline lookup yields CDR1 MDHEN and CDR2 SYDVKM.

The rearrangement joins TRBV12-3 or TRBV12-4 to TRBJ2-3, with 9 bases aligning to TRBD2. Germline trimming cut 4 bases from V and 2 bases from J; bases unmatched to any gene: 7. This CDR3 contains 16 residues. The CDR3 sequence is CASSSGRLADTDTQYF. The CDR3 coding sequence is TGTGCCAGCAGTTCCGGACGACTAGCGGACACAGATACGCAGTATTTT.

The V call is TRBV7-8, the J call TRBJ1-2; D is ambiguous. This CDR3 contains 13 residues. Germline lookup yields CDR1 SGHVS and CDR2 FQNEAQ. Trimming removed 3 bases at V and 7 bases at J, with 12 bases between. CDR3 DNA sequence: TGTGCCAGCAGCTTCGATTACCAGAGTGGCTACACCTTC. Protein sequence: CASSFDYQSGYTF.

J is TRBJ2-7 and V is TRBV30; D might be TRBD1 (6 bases). Germline CDR1 and CDR2: GTSNPN and SVGIG (reference sequence). V lost 5 bases to trimming and J lost 0 bases, with 11 bases between them. This CDR3 spans 13 amino acids. The CDR3 nucleotides are TGTGCCTGGGTAACAGGGAGCTCCTACGAGCAGTACTTC. Amino acid sequence: CAWVTGSSYEQYF.

The rearrangement links TRBV4-1 to TRBJ2-5, with D unresolved. The CDR3 is made up of 15 amino acids. V was cut by 1 base and J by 1 base, with 10 bases left in between. CDR1 is MGHRA, CDR2 YSYEKL, per germline. The CDR3 nucleotides are TGCGCCAGCAGCCAAGCCCCCACCGCCCAAGAGACCCAGTACTTC. Translated: CASSQAPTAQETQYF.

The chain has TRBV20-1 and TRBJ2-7; D is uncertain. There are 10 residues in the CDR3. Germline CDR1 DFQATT, CDR2 SNEGSKA (reference sequence). Trimming cost V 1 base and J 12 bases, with 10 bases left between them. Here the CDR3 DNA reads TGCAGTGCTAGAGCGTATTTTCGGTACTTC. It specifies CSARAYFRYF.

The chain employs TRBV20-1 and TRBJ1-5; D remains unclear. Trimming took 6 bases from V and 1 from J, leaving 13 bases between them. This CDR3 has 14 residues. Germline V gene lookup returns CDR1 DFQATT and CDR2 SNEGSKA (reference sequence). CDR3 residues: CSARQPYSNQPQHF. The CDR3, as DNA: TGCAGTGCCCGGCAACCTTACAGCAATCAGCCCCAGCATTTT.

This chain connects TRBV7-2 to TRBJ2-7; D not resolved. The germline CDR1 and CDR2 sequences are SGHTA and FQGNSA. The CDR3 covers 14 residues. V was pared by 3 bases and J by 3 bases, with 12 bases between. CDR3 in DNA: TGTGCCAGCAGCTTGATTACTGCGGTCTACGAGCAGTACTTC. Translated: CASSLITAVYEQYF.

Notes on this clonotype: The junction differs from germline at one of its ends, possibly a read error. The chain carries TRBV29-1 and TRBJ2-7; D might be TRBD2 (5 bases). Germline values: CDR1 SQVTM, CDR2 ANQGSEA. The CDR3 extends over 13 amino acids. The CDR3 sequence is CSVEESGFGEQYF. The CDR3 DNA follows: TGCAGCGTCGAAGAGTCGGGGTTCGGCGAGCAGTACTTC.

The chain uses TRBV20-1 and TRBJ1-5; no firm D call. The V gene's germline CDR1 is DFQATT and CDR2 SNEGSKA (reference sequence). The V gene lost 6 bases and the J gene lost 6 bases, with 6 bases spanning the gap. This CDR3 is 10 amino acids long. CDR3: CSALGQPQHF. The DNA of the CDR3 is TGCAGTGCCTTGGGTCAGCCCCAGCATTTT.

The rearrangement links TRBV5-1 to TRBJ1-1; no definite D call. Trimming cost V 3 bases and J 1 base, with 10 bases left between them. CDR3 length: 14 amino acids. Germline V gene sequence: CDR1 SGHRS, CDR2 YFSETQ. CDR3 in amino acids: CASSWGGGNTEAFF. For the CDR3, the DNA is TGCGCCAGCAGCTGGGGAGGCGGGAACACTGAAGCTTTCTTT.

The V gene is TRBV20-1, the J gene TRBJ2-1, with a possible D match to TRBD2 (6 bases). The germline gives CDR1 DFQATT, CDR2 SNEGSKA (reference sequence). The CDR3 loop spans 14 amino acids. The V end was cut by 3 bases, the J end by 2 bases, with 11 bases between. The CDR3 region is CSASRDFPYNEQFF. In nucleotides, the CDR3 is TGCAGTGCTAGCCGGGACTTCCCCTACAATGAGCAGTTCTTC.

The chain has TRBV7-2 and TRBJ2-7; 7 positions agree with TRBD2. Germline CDR1 is SGHTA and CDR2 is FQGNSA. This CDR3 has 16 amino acids. V lost 1 base to trimming and J lost 4 bases; unmatched junction nucleotides: 10. CDR3: CASSLVSSGKLYEQYF. CDR3 DNA sequence: TGTGCCAGCAGCTTAGTTTCGAGCGGGAAACTATACGAGCAGTACTTC.

The chain recombines TRBV3-1 with TRBJ2-7, with D perhaps being TRBD1 or TRBD2 (6 bases each). Trimming removed 0 bases at V and 2 bases at J, with 14 bases between. CDR3 size: 16 residues. Germline CDR1 and CDR2: LGHDT and YNNKEL (reference sequence). CDR3 sequence: CASSQDQGGTPYEQYF. The CDR3 coding sequence is TGTGCCAGCAGCCAAGATCAAGGGGGGACGCCCTACGAGCAGTACTTC.

The V and J genes are TRBV4-3 and TRBJ2-2, with D maybe TRBD2 (5 bases). This CDR3 contains 14 residues. CDR1 is LGHNA, CDR2 YSLEER, per germline. Trimming removed 0 bases at V and 7 bases at J, with 9 bases between. CDR3 loop: CASSQDTGIGELFF. CDR3 DNA sequence: TGCGCCAGCAGCCAAGATACGGGAATCGGGGAGCTGTTTTTT.

The rearrangement joins TRBV3-1 to TRBJ2-3, with 7 bases lining up with TRBD1. V shed 2 bases and J 4 bases; nucleotides not matched to a gene: 6. The CDR3 consists of 15 residues. Germline values: CDR1 LGHDT, CDR2 YNNKEL (reference sequence). DNA of the CDR3: TGTGCCAGCAGCCAACAGATGACAGGGCCAGATACGCAGTATTTT. Protein product: CASSQQMTGPDTQYF.

This rearrangement joins TRBV20-1 to TRBJ2-1; TRBD1 matches at 8 bases. The CDR3 runs 13 residues. Trimming took 8 bases from V and 8 from J; bases not matched to a gene: 11. The germline V gene has CDR1 DFQATT and CDR2 SNEGSKA (reference sequence). The chain's CDR3 is CSSRRGQNDEQFF. The CDR3, as DNA: TGCAGTTCCCGCAGGGGGCAAAACGATGAGCAGTTCTTC.